One and the same sample provided the 14 T cell receptor beta chains below, sequenced in a study of T-cell reconstitution after alpha-beta-depleted transplantation in children. Unique molecular identifiers featured in how the TCRbeta library was prepared. One entry per CDR3 protein, called by TCRdb with MiXCR from the PCR reads. Of 700,000 to 850,000 distinct CDR3 sequences detected, approximately 15% appear once; the ten largest clones hold 5%. Material: PBMCs, mostly from graft donor cells, obtained 360 days after TCRalphabeta/CD19-depleted stem cell transplant. All receptors come from a male patient younger than 18 who had a stem cell transplant for acute lymphoblastic leukemia, so the T cells may come from the graft donor.

The J gene is TRBJ1-1, the V gene TRBV5-1; 9 bases are a match to TRBD1. The germline V gene encodes CDR1 SGHRS and CDR2 YFSETQ. V trimming: 8 bases; J trimming: 5 bases; junction bases outside the gene matches: 10. CDR3 size: 14 residues. CDR3 coding DNA: TGCGCCAGTTGGACAGGGGCCGTGCGAACTGAAGCTTTCTTT. The encoded protein is CASWTGAVRTEAFF.

This clonotype was picked up many times. J is TRBJ2-7 and V is TRBV7-2; D not resolved. V lost 3 bases and J 3 bases, leaving 9 bases between the germline ends. This CDR3 spans 13 amino acids. CDR1 and CDR2 from the germline V gene are SGHTA and FQGNSA. As DNA, the CDR3 is TGTGCCAGCAGCTTCTCACAGAACTACGAGCAGTACTTC. Residues: CASSFSQNYEQYF.

The table lists this clonotype with a few counts. In DNA, the CDR3 is TGTGCCAGCAGCTTGCGAGAATTCGAGGAGGCAATGACTTACGAGCAGTACTTC. It yields the protein CASSLREFEEAMTYEQYF. The chain couples TRBV7-2 to TRBJ2-7, with a tentative D call TRBD2 (5 bases). The length of the CDR3 is 18 residues. V lost 3 bases, J lost 4 bases, and 25 bases lay in between. In germline, CDR1 is SGHTA, CDR2 FQGNSA. The whole variable domain, filled in from reference TRBV7-2 and TRBJ2-7, reads GAGVSQSPSNKVTEKGKDVELRCDPISGHTALYWYRQSLGQGLEFLIYFQGNSAPDKSGLPSDRFSAERTGGSVSTLTIQRTQQEDSAVYLCASSLREFEEAMTYEQYFGPGTRLTVT.

The table lists this clonotype with a few counts. CDR3 protein: CASSGMNTGELFF. In DNA form, the CDR3 reads TGCGCCAGCAGCGGGATGAACACCGGGGAGCTGTTTTTT. The rearrangement joins TRBV5-1 to TRBJ2-2; D is uncertain. The CDR3 sequence is 13 residues long. V was cut by 4 bases and J by 1 base, with 5 bases left in between. Germline CDR1 is SGHRS and CDR2 is YFSETQ.

The chain joins TRBV7-8 to TRBJ1-5, with TRBD1 identical over 7 bases. The CDR3 covers 16 residues. Germline CDR1 SGHVS, CDR2 FQNEAQ. The trim removed 4 bases at V and 2 bases at J, leaving 8 bases unmatched. CDR3 in DNA: TGTGCCAGCAGCTCGACAGGGTCTTGGGGCAATCAGCCCCAGCATTTT. Translating it yields CASSSTGSWGNQPQHF.

The table lists this clonotype with a few counts. V gene TRBV27 combines with J gene TRBJ2-7, with D possibly being TRBD1 (6 bases). This CDR3 has 12 amino acids. Germline CDR1 is MNHEY and CDR2 is SMNVEV (reference sequence). With 5 bases removed from V and 5 bases from J, the gap between germline ends came to 10 bases. CDR3 amino acids: CASSKQGNEQYF. CDR3 in DNA: TGTGCCAGCAGTAAACAGGGAAACGAGCAGTACTTC.

The chain carries TRBV15 and TRBJ2-7; D unresolved. Germline-derived CDR1 and CDR2 are LNHNV and YYDKDF (reference sequence). V was pared by 1 base and J by 0 bases, with 7 bases between. The CDR3 is made up of 14 amino acids. The CDR3 region has the DNA TGTGCCACCAGCAGAGCACCCTCCTCCTACGAGCAGTACTTC. It encodes CATSRAPSSYEQYF.

The V gene is TRBV28, the J gene TRBJ2-3; no reliable D call. This CDR3 is 11 amino acids long. The ends were cut back, 4 bases at V and 10 bases at J, with 9 bases in the middle. Germline CDR1 is MDHEN and CDR2 is SYDVKM. CDR3 bases: TGTGCCAGCAGTTATGAAGTCCCGCAGTATTTT. Its translation: CASSYEVPQYF.

The genes are TRBV10-3 and TRBJ2-7; a weak D match, TRBD2 (6 bases). This CDR3 has 13 residues. Germline CDR1 ENHRY, CDR2 SYGVKD. V lost 8 bases and J lost 0, with 11 bases in between. This chain's CDR3 is CAIGRDSSYEQYF. CDR3 DNA: TGTGCCATCGGTCGGGACTCCTCCTACGAGCAGTACTTC.

This clonotype was detected ten times or more. The chain carries TRBV11-2 and TRBJ2-5, with no clear D. The length of the CDR3 is 18 residues. From germline, CDR1 is SGHAT and CDR2 FQNNGV. Trimming pared 5 bases from V and 2 bases from J, leaving 24 bases between. This CDR3 reads CASSAIPVPKLIQETQYF. CDR3 DNA: TGTGCCAGCAGCGCGATCCCCGTCCCCAAGTTGATACAAGAGACCCAGTACTTC.

This clonotype was detected a few times. This chain uses TRBV4-2 with TRBJ2-7; TRBD1 might be the D (5 bases). The CDR3 is 18 amino acids. Germline V gives CDR1 LGHNA, CDR2 YNFKEQ. V was cut by 3 bases and J by 6 bases, with 27 bases left in between. Here the CDR3 reads CASSQGFRAGQLLVEQYF. The DNA of the CDR3 is TGTGCCAGCAGCCAGGGCTTCCGGGCCGGACAACTACTGGTCGAGCAGTACTTC.

The chain recombines TRBV5-5 with TRBJ1-2; 8 bases fit TRBD1. The CDR3 sequence is 12 residues long. V gave up 3 bases and J gave up 8 bases; unmatched junction bases: 3. Germline lookup yields CDR1 SGHKS and CDR2 YYEKEE (reference sequence). CDR3 loop: CASSWTGWGYTF. Written as DNA, the CDR3 is TGTGCCAGCAGCTGGACAGGGTGGGGCTACACCTTC. Variable domain in full (rest from reference TRBV5-5 and TRBJ1-2): DAGVTQSPTHLIKTRGQQVTLRCSPISGHKSVSWYQQVLGQGPQFIFQYYEKEERGRGNFPDRFSARQFPNYSSELNVNALLLGDSALYLCASSWTGWGYTFGSGTRLTVV.

The chain has TRBV19 and TRBJ2-1, with 9 nucleotides matching TRBD2. V gave up 10 bases and J gave up 6 bases; unmatched junction bases: 10. Germline values: CDR1 LNHDA, CDR2 SQIVND (reference sequence). The CDR3 has 14 amino acids. CDR3 sequence reads: CATSPGLATNEQFF. The CDR3 DNA reads TGTGCCACTTCTCCGGGACTAGCTACCAATGAGCAGTTCTTC.

The V gene is TRBV11-3, the J gene TRBJ2-5; TRBD1 is a possible D gene (5 bases). Germline CDR1 SGHNT, CDR2 YENEEA. CDR3 length: 14 amino acids. V was shortened by 3 bases and J by 5 bases, with 13 bases between the two germline ends. The CDR3 coding sequence is TGTGCCAGCAGCTTGGGGCCTGCCTCGGAGACCCAGTACTTC. Protein product: CASSLGPASETQYF.